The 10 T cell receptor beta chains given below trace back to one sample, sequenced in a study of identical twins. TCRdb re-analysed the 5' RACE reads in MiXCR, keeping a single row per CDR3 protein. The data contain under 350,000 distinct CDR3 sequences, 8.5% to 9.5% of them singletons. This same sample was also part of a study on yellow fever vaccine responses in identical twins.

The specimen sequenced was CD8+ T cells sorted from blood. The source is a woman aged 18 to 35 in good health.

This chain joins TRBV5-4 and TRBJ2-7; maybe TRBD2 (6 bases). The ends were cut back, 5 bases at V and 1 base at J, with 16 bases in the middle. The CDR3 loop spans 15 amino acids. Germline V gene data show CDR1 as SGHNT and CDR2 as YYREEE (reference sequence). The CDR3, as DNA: TGTGCCAGCAGGGAGGGGCAGGGACCATCCTACGAGCAGTACTTC. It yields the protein CASREGQGPSYEQYF.

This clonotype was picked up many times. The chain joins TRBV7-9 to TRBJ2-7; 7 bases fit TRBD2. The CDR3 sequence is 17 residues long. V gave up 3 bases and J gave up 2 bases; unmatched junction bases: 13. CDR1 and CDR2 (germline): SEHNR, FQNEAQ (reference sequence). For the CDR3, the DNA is TGTGCCAGCAGCTTTTCCAGTAGGGAGGGGATACCCTACGAGCAGTACTTC. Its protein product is CASSFSSREGIPYEQYF.

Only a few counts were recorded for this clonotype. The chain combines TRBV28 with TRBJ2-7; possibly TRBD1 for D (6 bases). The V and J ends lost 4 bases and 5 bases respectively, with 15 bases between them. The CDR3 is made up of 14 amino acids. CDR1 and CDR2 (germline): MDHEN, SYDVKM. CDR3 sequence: CASSWGPGPNEQYF. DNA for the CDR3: TGTGCCAGCAGTTGGGGGCCGGGGCCCAACGAGCAGTACTTC.

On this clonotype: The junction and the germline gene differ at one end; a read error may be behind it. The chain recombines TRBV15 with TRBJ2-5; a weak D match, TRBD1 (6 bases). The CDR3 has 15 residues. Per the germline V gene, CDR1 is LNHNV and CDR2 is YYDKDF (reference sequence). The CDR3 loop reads CATSRIQGPQKTQYF. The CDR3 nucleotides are TGTGCCACCAGCAGAATACAGGGACCCCAAAAGACCCAGTACTTC.

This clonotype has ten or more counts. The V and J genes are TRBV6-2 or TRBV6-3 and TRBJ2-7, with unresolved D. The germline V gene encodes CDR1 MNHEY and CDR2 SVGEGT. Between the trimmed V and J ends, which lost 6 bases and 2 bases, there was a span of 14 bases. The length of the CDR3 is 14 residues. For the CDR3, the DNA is TGTGCCAGCAGCCGCGACATCTTCGCCTACGAGCAGTACTTC. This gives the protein CASSRDIFAYEQYF.

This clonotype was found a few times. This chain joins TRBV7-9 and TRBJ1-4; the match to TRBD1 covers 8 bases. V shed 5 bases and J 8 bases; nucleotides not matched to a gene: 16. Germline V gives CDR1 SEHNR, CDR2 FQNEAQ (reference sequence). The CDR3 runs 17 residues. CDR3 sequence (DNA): TGTGCCAGCAGCGAGTACCCAGGGGGCGCATCTCCCGAAAAACTGTTTTTT. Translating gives CASSEYPGGASPEKLFF.

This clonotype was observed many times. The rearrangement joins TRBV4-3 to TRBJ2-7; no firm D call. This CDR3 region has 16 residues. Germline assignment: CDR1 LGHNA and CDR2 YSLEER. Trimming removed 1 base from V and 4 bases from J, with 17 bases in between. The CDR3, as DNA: TGCGCCAGCAGCCAAGGAGTGGTCGCGGCCTTGTACGAGCAGTACTTC. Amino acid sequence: CASSQGVVAALYEQYF.

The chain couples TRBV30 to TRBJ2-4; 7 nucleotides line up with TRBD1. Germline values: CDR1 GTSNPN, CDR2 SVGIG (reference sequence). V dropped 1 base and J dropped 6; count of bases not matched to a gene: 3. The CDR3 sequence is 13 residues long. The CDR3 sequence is CAWSEGQLNIQYF. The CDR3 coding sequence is TGTGCCTGGAGTGAGGGACAGTTAAACATTCAGTACTTC.

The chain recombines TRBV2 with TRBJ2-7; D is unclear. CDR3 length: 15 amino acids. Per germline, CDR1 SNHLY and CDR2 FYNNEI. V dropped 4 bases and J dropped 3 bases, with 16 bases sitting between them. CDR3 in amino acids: CASSVPRRSYYEQYF. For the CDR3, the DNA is TGTGCCAGCAGTGTCCCTCGCAGGAGTTACTACGAGCAGTACTTC.

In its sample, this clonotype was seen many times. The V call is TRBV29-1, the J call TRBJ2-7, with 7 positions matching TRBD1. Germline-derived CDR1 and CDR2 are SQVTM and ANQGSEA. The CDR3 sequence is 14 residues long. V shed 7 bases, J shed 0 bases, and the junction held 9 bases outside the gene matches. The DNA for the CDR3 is TGCAGCGCCCGACAACAGGGGCCCTCCTACGAGCAGTACTTC. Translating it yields CSARQQGPSYEQYF.